The clone carrying this T cell receptor beta chain was observed a handful of times. Trimming stripped 9 bases from V and 0 bases from J, with 21 bases between. This CDR3 comprises 17 residues. Per the germline V gene, CDR1 is LGHDT and CDR2 is YNNKEL (reference sequence). This entry comes from a study of blood T cells in healthy people across ages. Alongside a J-beta primer mix, a sample-barcoded 5' primer served in a second PCR lasting roughly 7 to 11 cycles. From the 5' RACE reads, TCRdb called clonotypes with MiXCR, one entry per CDR3 protein. The sample lists 550,000 to 600,000 distinct CDR3 sequences, roughly a quarter occurring once.

The sample comprised blood. This receptor was obtained from a woman between 65 and 79 years old in good health. The V gene is TRBV3-1, the J gene TRBJ1-3; D is uncertain. The CDR3 DNA follows: TGTGCCAGTAAAGACACATCCGGAGGGTACTCTGGAAACACCATATATTTT. Encoded protein: CASKDTSGGYSGNTIYF.